These 10 T cell receptor beta chains were all obtained from the same sample, sequenced in a study of T cells after yellow fever vaccination. TCRdb passed the 5' RACE reads through MiXCR, listing each CDR3 protein once. Among fewer than 150,000 distinct CDR3 sequences, around 6.7% were seen once, and the ten largest hold approximately 2.7%. The sequencing used CD4+ T cells sorted from PBMCs, collected around 45 days after the first yellow fever vaccination. All receptors come from a man aged 18 to 29 who received the YFV17D yellow fever vaccine.

This clonotype came up a few times. This chain uses TRBV5-1 with TRBJ2-5; D assignment may be TRBD1 or TRBD2 (5 bases each). The germline V gene has CDR1 SGHRS and CDR2 YFSETQ. With 0 bases removed from V and 5 bases from J, the gap between germline ends came to 14 bases. This CDR3 spans 15 amino acids. CDR3 protein: CASSLVDGAGETQYF. CDR3 nucleotides: TGCGCCAGCAGCTTGGTGGACGGGGCTGGGGAGACCCAGTACTTC.

This clonotype was counted many times. This chain's CDR3 is CASSLDLRGTSEQFF. The DNA of the CDR3 is TGTGCCAGCAGCTTAGATCTTCGGGGTACTTCCGAGCAGTTCTTC. The chain employs TRBV7-8 and TRBJ2-1; possible D gene TRBD2, 5 bases. CDR3 size: 15 residues. The germline V and J ends were trimmed by 1 base and 10 bases, with 17 bases remaining between them. Germline CDR1 SGHVS, CDR2 FQNEAQ.

This clonotype showed up many times. This chain uses TRBV28 with TRBJ2-1; tentatively, D is TRBD2 (5 bases). CDR1 and CDR2 (germline): MDHEN, SYDVKM. Trimming took off 3 bases at V and 0 bases at J, with 18 bases between the two ends. The CDR3 covers 18 residues. The DNA for the CDR3 is TGTGCCAGCAGTTTCCCCAAGGAGACTACGAGCTCCTACAATGAGCAGTTCTTC. This gives the protein CASSFPKETTSSYNEQFF. The whole variable domain, remainder taken from reference TRBV28 and TRBJ2-1, is DVKVTQSSRYLVKRTGEKVFLECVQDMDHENMFWYRQDPGLGLRLIYFSYDVKMKEKGDIPEGYSVSREKKERFSLILESASTNQTSMYLCASSFPKETTSSYNEQFFGPGTRLTVL.

This clonotype was seen many times. The chain has TRBV20-1 and TRBJ1-2; D is uncertain. Per germline, CDR1 DFQATT and CDR2 SNEGSKA (reference sequence). V was shortened by 1 base and J by 8 bases, with 11 bases between the two germline ends. This CDR3 spans 12 amino acids. CDR3 nucleotides: TGCAGTGCTAGAGTAACCTCGGGCGGCTACACCTTC. Protein product: CSARVTSGGYTF.

The sample holds a few counts of this clonotype. The genes are TRBV24-1 and TRBJ1-5; 11 bases are shared with TRBD1. The germline CDR1 and CDR2 sequences are KGHDR and SFDVKD. This CDR3 comprises 17 residues. J lost 6 bases, V lost 4 bases, and 10 bases had no gene match. CDR3 coding DNA: TGTGCCACCAGTGACTCCCGGACAGGGGGCGCGGGTCAGCCCCAGCATTTT. The encoded protein is CATSDSRTGGAGQPQHF.

As for this clonotype: A much larger clonotype is one base distant, so this may be a read error. This chain links TRBV5-1 with TRBJ2-3; 11 nucleotides align to TRBD2. The CDR3 extends over 19 amino acids. V shed 4 bases, J shed 0 bases, and the junction held 13 bases outside the gene matches. CDR1 is SGHRS and CDR2 is YFSETQ in the germline V gene. The DNA of the CDR3 is TGCGCCAGCAGCGTGGTAGCGGGGGGGCCGTTTACTAGCACAGATACGCAGTATTTT. Its translation: CASSVVAGGPFTSTDTQYF.

V is TRBV5-4 and J is TRBJ2-3; the match to TRBD1 covers 8 bases. The CDR3 spans 15 residues. The V segment lost 3 bases and the J segment 8 bases; nucleotides outside the gene matches: 11. Germline V gene sequence: CDR1 SGHNT, CDR2 YYREEE (reference sequence). The CDR3 region is CASSSADRVGATQYF. The CDR3 region has the DNA TGTGCCAGCAGCTCCGCGGACAGGGTGGGAGCTACGCAGTATTTT.

This clonotype has a count of ten or more. The chain is built from TRBV2 and TRBJ2-5; maybe TRBD2 (5 bases). Trimming left V 7 bases short and J 4 bases short, with 10 bases between. This CDR3 has 12 amino acids. Per the germline V gene, CDR1 is SNHLY and CDR2 is FYNNEI. In DNA, the CDR3 is TGTGCCAGCACAGAGGGAAGAGAGACCCAGTACTTC. Encoded protein: CASTEGRETQYF.

This clonotype was counted many times. This chain joins TRBV12-3 or TRBV12-4 and TRBJ2-2; D gene ambiguous. With 3 bases removed from V and 2 bases from J, the gap between germline ends came to 7 bases. The CDR3 has 14 amino acids. CDR3 coding DNA: TGTGCCAGCAGTTTCTGGGTTAACACCGGGGAGCTGTTTTTT. Translation gives CASSFWVNTGELFF.

This clonotype showed up just a few times. J is TRBJ2-5 and V is TRBV23-1, with 7 bases lining up with TRBD1. TRBV23-1 is designated an ORF whose function remains uncertain. After removal of 0 bases from V and 2 bases from J, the junction contained 9 bases not matched to a gene. The CDR3 length is 17 residues. The CDR3 loop reads CASSQSPTGLYQETQYF. The CDR3, as DNA: TGCGCCAGCAGTCAATCCCCGACAGGGCTATATCAAGAGACCCAGTACTTC.